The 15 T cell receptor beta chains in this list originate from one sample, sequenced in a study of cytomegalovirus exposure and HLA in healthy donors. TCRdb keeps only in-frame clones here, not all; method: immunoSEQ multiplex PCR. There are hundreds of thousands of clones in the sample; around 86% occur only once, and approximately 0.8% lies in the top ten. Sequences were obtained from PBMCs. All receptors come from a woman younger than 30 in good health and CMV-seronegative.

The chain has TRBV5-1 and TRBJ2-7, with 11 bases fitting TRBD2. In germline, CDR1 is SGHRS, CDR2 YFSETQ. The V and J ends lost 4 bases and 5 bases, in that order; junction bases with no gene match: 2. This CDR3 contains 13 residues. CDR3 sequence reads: CASSHSGRDEQYF. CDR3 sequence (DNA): TGCGCCAGCAGCCATAGCGGGAGGGACGAGCAGTACTTC.

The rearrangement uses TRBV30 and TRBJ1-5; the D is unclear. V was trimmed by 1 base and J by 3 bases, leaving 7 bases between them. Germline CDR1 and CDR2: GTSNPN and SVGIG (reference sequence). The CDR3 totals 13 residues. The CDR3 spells CAWSATHNQPQHF. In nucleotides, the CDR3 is TGTGCCTGGAGTGCCACACACAATCAGCCCCAGCATTTT.

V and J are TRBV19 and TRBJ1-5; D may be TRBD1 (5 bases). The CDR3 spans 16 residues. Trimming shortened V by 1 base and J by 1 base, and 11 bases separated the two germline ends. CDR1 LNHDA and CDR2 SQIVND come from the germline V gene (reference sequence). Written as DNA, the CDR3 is TGTGCCAGTAGTATAGTGGGGGGAGAGAGCAATCAGCCCCAGCATTTT. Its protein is CASSIVGGESNQPQHF.

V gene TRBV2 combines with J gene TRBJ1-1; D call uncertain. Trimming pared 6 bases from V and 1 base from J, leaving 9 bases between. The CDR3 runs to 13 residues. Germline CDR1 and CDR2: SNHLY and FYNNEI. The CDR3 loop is CASSPLGNTEAFF. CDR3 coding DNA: TGTGCCAGCAGCCCTCTCGGGAACACTGAAGCTTTCTTT.

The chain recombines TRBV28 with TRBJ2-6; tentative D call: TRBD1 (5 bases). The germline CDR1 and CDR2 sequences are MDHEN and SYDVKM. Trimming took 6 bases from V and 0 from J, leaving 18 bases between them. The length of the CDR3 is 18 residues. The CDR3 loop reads CASSPPAGIFSGANVLTF. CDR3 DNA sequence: TGTGCCAGCAGCCCTCCGGCAGGGATATTCTCTGGGGCCAACGTCCTGACTTTC.

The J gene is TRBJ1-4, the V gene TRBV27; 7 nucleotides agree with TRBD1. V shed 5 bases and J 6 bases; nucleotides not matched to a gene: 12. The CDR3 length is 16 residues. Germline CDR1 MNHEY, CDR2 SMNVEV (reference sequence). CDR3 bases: TGTGCCAGCAGTCCGATGACAGGGAACCGGGATGAAAAACTGTTTTTT. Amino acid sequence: CASSPMTGNRDEKLFF.

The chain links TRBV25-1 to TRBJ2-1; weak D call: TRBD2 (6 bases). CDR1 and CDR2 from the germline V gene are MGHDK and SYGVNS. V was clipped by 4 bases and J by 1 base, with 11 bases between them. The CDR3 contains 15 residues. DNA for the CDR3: TGTGCCAGCAGTGCCCGACTAGGTTCCTACAATGAGCAGTTCTTC. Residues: CASSARLGSYNEQFF. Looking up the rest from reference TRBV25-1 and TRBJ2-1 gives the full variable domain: EADIYQTPRYLVIGTGKKITLECSQTMGHDKMYWYQQDPGMELHLIHYSYGVNSTEKGDLSSESTVSRIRTEHFPLTLESARPSHTSQYLCASSARLGSYNEQFFGPGTRLTVL.

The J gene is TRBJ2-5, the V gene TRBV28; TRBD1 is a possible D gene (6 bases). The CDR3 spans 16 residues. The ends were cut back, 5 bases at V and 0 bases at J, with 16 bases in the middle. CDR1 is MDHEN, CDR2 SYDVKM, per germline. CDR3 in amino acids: CASSPGTSYNQETQYF. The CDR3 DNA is TGTGCCAGCAGTCCCGGGACATCCTATAACCAAGAGACCCAGTACTTC.

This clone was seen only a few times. CDR3 DNA sequence: TGTGCCAGCAGTGATGCGGGGGCGGCCTACGAGCAGTACTTC. It codes for CASSDAGAAYEQYF. J is TRBJ2-7 and V is TRBV6-1; a weak D match, TRBD2 (7 bases). The ends were cut back, 3 bases at V and 2 bases at J, with 11 bases in the middle. This CDR3 has 14 amino acids. Germline V gives CDR1 MNHNS, CDR2 SASEGT.

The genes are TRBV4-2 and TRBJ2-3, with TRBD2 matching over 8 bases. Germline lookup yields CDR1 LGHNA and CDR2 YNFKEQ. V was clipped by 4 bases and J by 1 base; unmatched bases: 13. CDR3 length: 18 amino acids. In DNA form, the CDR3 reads TGTGCCAGCAGCCGCGGAATGGGACTAGTAGACGGCACAGATACGCAGTATTTT. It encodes CASSRGMGLVDGTDTQYF.

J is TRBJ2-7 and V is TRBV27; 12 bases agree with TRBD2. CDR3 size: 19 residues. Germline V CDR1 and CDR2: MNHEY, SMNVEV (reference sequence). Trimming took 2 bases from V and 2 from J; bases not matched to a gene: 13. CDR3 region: CASSLGDSYRLAGAYEQYF. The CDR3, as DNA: TGTGCCAGCAGTTTAGGGGACAGTTATCGACTAGCGGGGGCCTACGAGCAGTACTTC.

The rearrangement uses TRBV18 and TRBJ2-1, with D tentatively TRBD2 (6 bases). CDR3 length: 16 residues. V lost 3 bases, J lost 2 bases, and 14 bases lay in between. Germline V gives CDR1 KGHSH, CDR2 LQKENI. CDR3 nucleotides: TGTGCCAGCTCACCCTGGGAGATAGCGGCCTACAATGAGCAGTTCTTC. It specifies CASSPWEIAAYNEQFF.

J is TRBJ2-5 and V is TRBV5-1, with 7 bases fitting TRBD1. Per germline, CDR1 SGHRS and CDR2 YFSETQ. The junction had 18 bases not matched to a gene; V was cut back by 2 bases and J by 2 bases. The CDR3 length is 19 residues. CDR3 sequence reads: CASSFPEPDRERRQETQYF. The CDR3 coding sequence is TGCGCCAGCAGCTTCCCTGAACCTGACAGGGAGAGGAGACAAGAGACCCAGTACTTC.

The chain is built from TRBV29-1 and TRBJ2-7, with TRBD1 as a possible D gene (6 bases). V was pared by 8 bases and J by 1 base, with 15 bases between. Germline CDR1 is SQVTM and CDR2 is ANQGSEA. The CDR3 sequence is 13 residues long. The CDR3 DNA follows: TGCAGCTACCGACAGGACCCATCCTACGAGCAGTACTTC. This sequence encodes CSYRQDPSYEQYF.

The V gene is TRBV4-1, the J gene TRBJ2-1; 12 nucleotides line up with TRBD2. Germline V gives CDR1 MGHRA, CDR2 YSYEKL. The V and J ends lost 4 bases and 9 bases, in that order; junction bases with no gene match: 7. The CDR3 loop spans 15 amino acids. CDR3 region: CASSRGLAGFGEQFF. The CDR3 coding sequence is TGCGCCAGCAGCCGAGGACTAGCGGGGTTCGGTGAGCAGTTCTTC.